The clone carrying this T cell receptor (beta chain) was counted only a few times. This specimen comes from a study of T-cell reconstitution after alpha-beta-depleted transplantation in children. The CDR3 runs to 17 residues. Between the trimmed V and J ends, which lost 5 bases and 3 bases, there was a span of 19 bases. The library targeted TCRbeta and was prepared with unique molecular identifiers. In TCRdb, the PCR reads were re-called with MiXCR into one record per CDR3 protein. This sample yields 400,000 to 500,000 distinct CDR3 sequences, of which approximately 10% are seen a single time; roughly 5.5% belongs to the top ten.

V is TRBV12-3 or TRBV12-4 and J is TRBJ2-2; a possible D gene is TRBD2 (5 bases). This TCR derives from a human donor who donated a stem cell graft to a child with acute myeloid leukemia. The input for sequencing was PBMCs from the stem cell graft donor, taken from the stem cell graft. The CDR3 DNA sequence: TGTGCCAGCAGTCCTCCCCGAAGAGGGATTTACACCGGGGAGCTGTTTTTT. It yields the protein CASSPPRRGIYTGELFF.